The entry below gives a single T cell receptor beta chain sequence along with its context. Antigen unknown. Treatment noted: roughly 19 received Ad26.COV2.S at low or high dose, single or two shots; about five received placebo; per-sample allocation not given. Collection of the samples took place on day 63 after the first injection of vaccine or placebo. Participants' vaccine, an Ad26 vector, delivered Wuhan-strain SARS-CoV-2 spike. Generated by immunoSEQ multiplex PCR, the TCRdb table keeps only in-frame clones and is missing some. The sample includes approximately 300,000 clones, around four fifths of them seen just once. This record comes from a study of Ad26.COV2.S vaccination and SARS-CoV-2 variants. Overall study context: Trial arm assignment for the donor was COV1001 Ad26.COV2.S. The authors gave Ad26.COV2.S intramuscularly, either once or twice 56 days apart. Overall study findings and caveats: People given the vaccine had a wider spike-specific TCR breadth than placebo recipients did.

The CDR3 has 17 amino acids. The V gene's germline CDR1 is PRHDT and CDR2 FYEKMQ (reference sequence). V dropped 6 bases and J dropped 1 base, with 19 bases sitting between them. The TCR comes from a person aged 18 to 65 who received the Ad26.COV2.S COVID-19 vaccine or a placebo. This chain links TRBV13 with TRBJ1-3; TRBD1 might be the D (6 bases). This specimen was peripheral blood, taken in a trial of Ad26.COV2.S vaccine versus placebo. The DNA for the CDR3 is TGTGCCAGCAGGATGGGGGCGAGATTAAGGTCTGGAAACACCATATATTTT. Amino acids: CASRMGARLRSGNTIYF.